This T cell receptor beta chain was recorded in a study of T cells in tumors after PD-1 blockade. Across the whole study: Treatment was either pembrolizumab 200 mg every 3 weeks or cemiplimab 350 mg every 2 weeks. During anti-PD-1 treatment, some patients continued daily vismodegib 150 mg.

Trimming stripped 3 bases from V and 3 bases from J, with 6 bases between. This CDR3 has 12 residues. A single count supports this clone. Method: immunoSEQ multiplex PCR; TCRdb's copy keeps in-frame clones and lacks some. The data show 11,000 to 15,000 clones, with roughly four fifths seen just once and 20% to 30% held by the top ten. The rearrangement uses TRBV23-1 and TRBJ2-7; D uncertain. TRBV23-1 is placed among ORFs of uncertain function. The specimen comprised PBMCs, sampled after anti-PD-1 treatment. The receptor comes from a human donor with basal cell carcinoma. The CDR3, as DNA: TGCGCCAGCAGTCATAACGACTACGAGCAGTACTTC. Translating gives CASSHNDYEQYF.